This is a list of T cell receptor beta chains from one sample in a study of T cell responses to AZD1222 COVID-19 vaccine. The assay was immunoSEQ multiplex PCR, and TCRdb's table has in-frame clones only and misses some. This sample has 90,000 to 120,000 clones, with 70% to 90% found just once. The sample consisted of peripheral blood, taken 28 days after the second AZD1222 dose. The receptors stem from an adult who received the AZD1222 COVID-19 vaccine. Each CDR3 is given with its conserved first and last residue. Each record gives: clone size, V gene, J gene, D gene, CDR3 protein, CDR3 DNA. D genes are given only for firm matches. Clone size is given for some rows only: seen once, a few or many times, or a class if the clone is expanded.

clone_size: -
v_call: TRBV19
j_call: TRBJ2-7
d_call: -
cdr3_aa: CASSIGGSSYEQYF
cdr3_nt: TGTGCCAGTAGTATAGGGGGGTCTTCCTACGAGCAGTACTTC

clone_size: -
v_call: TRBV6-4
j_call: TRBJ2-3
d_call: -
cdr3_aa: CASSDKEADTQYF
cdr3_nt: TGTGCCAGCAGTGACAAGGAGGCAGATACGCAGTATTTT

clone_size: few
v_call: TRBV27
j_call: TRBJ1-5
d_call: TRBD1
cdr3_aa: CASSLWPPSTGSSNQPQHF
cdr3_nt: TGTGCCAGCAGTTTATGGCCCCCCTCGACAGGGAGTAGCAATCAGCCCCAGCATTTT

clone_size: -
v_call: TRBV6-5
j_call: TRBJ2-7
d_call: -
cdr3_aa: CASSYSGGFDEQYF
cdr3_nt: TGTGCCAGCAGTTACTCAGGGGGATTCGACGAGCAGTACTTC

clone_size: -
v_call: TRBV10-2
j_call: TRBJ1-5
d_call: TRBD1
cdr3_aa: CASRDGTGATNNQPQHF
cdr3_nt: TGCGCCAGCAGGGACGGGACAGGGGCCACCAACAATCAGCCCCAGCATTTT

clone_size: -
v_call: TRBV7-6
j_call: TRBJ1-2
d_call: -
cdr3_aa: CASSLGYGARYGYTF
cdr3_nt: TGTGCCAGCAGCTTAGGATATGGGGCCCGCTATGGCTACACCTTC

clone_size: -
v_call: TRBV15
j_call: TRBJ2-5
d_call: -
cdr3_aa: CATSRDQGFQETQYF
cdr3_nt: TGTGCCACCAGCAGAGATCAGGGGTTCCAAGAGACCCAGTACTTC

clone_size: -
v_call: TRBV12-3/TRBV12-4
j_call: TRBJ2-7
d_call: TRBD1
cdr3_aa: CASREQGAYEQYF
cdr3_nt: TGTGCCAGCAGAGAACAGGGGGCGTACGAGCAGTACTTC

clone_size: -
v_call: TRBV2
j_call: TRBJ1-4
d_call: TRBD1
cdr3_aa: CASSRPGQGGSGLFF
cdr3_nt: TGTGCCAGCAGTAGACCGGGACAGGGGGGTTCTGGACTGTTTTTT

clone_size: -
v_call: TRBV28
j_call: TRBJ1-4
d_call: -
cdr3_aa: CASSRGASEKLFF
cdr3_nt: TGTGCCAGCTCACGGGGTGCCAGTGAAAAACTGTTTTTT

clone_size: -
v_call: TRBV5-5
j_call: TRBJ2-7
d_call: TRBD1
cdr3_aa: CASSQQGYEQYF
cdr3_nt: TGTGCCAGCAGCCAACAGGGGTACGAGCAGTACTTC

clone_size: -
v_call: TRBV11-3
j_call: TRBJ1-1
d_call: -
cdr3_aa: CASSLARNTEAFF
cdr3_nt: TGTGCCAGCAGCTTAGCTCGGAACACTGAAGCTTTCTTT

clone_size: once
v_call: TRBV2
j_call: TRBJ1-1
d_call: -
cdr3_aa: CASSEAGLNTEAFF
cdr3_nt: TGTGCCAGCAGTGAAGCGGGGCTGAACACTGAAGCTTTCTTT

clone_size: -
v_call: TRBV2
j_call: TRBJ2-2
d_call: TRBD2
cdr3_aa: CASLAGGPSGELFF
cdr3_nt: TGTGCCAGCCTAGCGGGGGGGCCCAGCGGGGAGCTGTTTTTT

clone_size: -
v_call: TRBV19
j_call: TRBJ1-2
d_call: -
cdr3_aa: CASSIPGNYGYTF
cdr3_nt: TGTGCCAGTAGTATACCAGGAAACTATGGCTACACCTTC

clone_size: -
v_call: TRBV3-1/TRBV3-2
j_call: TRBJ2-7
d_call: -
cdr3_aa: CASSQEVRRRVREQYF
cdr3_nt: TGTGCCAGCAGCCAAGAGGTGCGTAGGAGGGTTCGCGAGCAGTACTTC

clone_size: once
v_call: TRBV5-6
j_call: TRBJ2-5
d_call: -
cdr3_aa: CASSWKETQYF
cdr3_nt: TGTGCCAGCAGCTGGAAAGAGACCCAGTACTTC

clone_size: -
v_call: TRBV7-2
j_call: TRBJ2-1
d_call: TRBD2
cdr3_aa: CASSEPAGGRSYNEQFF
cdr3_nt: TGTGCCAGTTCCGAACCTGCGGGGGGGCGTTCCTACAATGAGCAGTTCTTC

clone_size: -
v_call: TRBV5-8
j_call: TRBJ1-4
d_call: -
cdr3_aa: CASSLGGPLEKLFF
cdr3_nt: TGTGCCAGCAGCTTGGGCGGCCCCCTTGAAAAACTGTTTTTT

clone_size: -
v_call: TRBV5-4
j_call: TRBJ1-2
d_call: -
cdr3_aa: CASSFGSGFVGYTF
cdr3_nt: -

clone_size: -
v_call: TRBV7-8
j_call: TRBJ1-1
d_call: -
cdr3_aa: CASSRGAWTEAFF
cdr3_nt: TGTGCCAGCTCCCGGGGGGCGTGGACTGAAGCTTTCTTT

clone_size: -
v_call: TRBV5-1
j_call: TRBJ2-1
d_call: -
cdr3_aa: CASSSFNEQFF
cdr3_nt: TGCGCCAGCAGCAGCTTCAATGAGCAGTTCTTC

clone_size: -
v_call: TRBV25-1
j_call: TRBJ1-6
d_call: -
cdr3_aa: CASSEGAYYNSPLHF
cdr3_nt: TGTGCCAGCAGTGAGGGGGCCTACTATAATTCACCCCTCCACTTT

clone_size: -
v_call: TRBV5-4
j_call: TRBJ1-3
d_call: TRBD1
cdr3_aa: CASSLLATGASGNTIYF
cdr3_nt: TGTGCCAGCAGCTTGTTAGCGACAGGGGCCTCTGGAAACACCATATATTTT

clone_size: -
v_call: TRBV30
j_call: TRBJ2-7
d_call: TRBD1
cdr3_aa: CAWAYGTGAYEQYF
cdr3_nt: TGTGCCTGGGCCTACGGGACAGGGGCATACGAGCAGTACTTC

clone_size: -
v_call: TRBV11-2
j_call: TRBJ2-1
d_call: -
cdr3_aa: CASSSEGNEQFF
cdr3_nt: TGTGCCAGCAGCTCGGAGGGGAATGAGCAGTTCTTC

clone_size: -
v_call: TRBV7-2
j_call: TRBJ2-2
d_call: -
cdr3_aa: CASSLKGGHTGELFF
cdr3_nt: TGTGCCAGCAGCTTGAAAGGGGGGCACACCGGGGAGCTGTTTTTT

clone_size: -
v_call: TRBV13
j_call: TRBJ1-1
d_call: -
cdr3_aa: CASSLWPANTEAFF
cdr3_nt: TGTGCCAGCAGCTTATGGCCGGCGAACACTGAAGCTTTCTTT

clone_size: -
v_call: TRBV19
j_call: TRBJ1-2
d_call: TRBD1
cdr3_aa: CASSIGGQGYGYTF
cdr3_nt: TGTGCCAGTAGTATAGGTGGACAGGGGTATGGCTACACCTTC

clone_size: -
v_call: TRBV11-2
j_call: TRBJ1-1
d_call: -
cdr3_aa: CASSAQARNTEAFF
cdr3_nt: TGTGCCAGCAGCGCACAGGCCCGGAACACTGAAGCTTTCTTT

clone_size: -
v_call: TRBV30
j_call: TRBJ1-1
d_call: TRBD1
cdr3_aa: CAWSGQGNTEAFF
cdr3_nt: TGTGCCTGGAGCGGACAGGGGAACACTGAAGCTTTCTTT

clone_size: -
v_call: TRBV10-2
j_call: TRBJ1-2
d_call: TRBD1
cdr3_aa: CASSETDRGPYGYTF
cdr3_nt: TGCGCCAGCAGTGAGACGGACAGGGGGCCCTATGGCTACACCTTC

clone_size: -
v_call: TRBV6-1
j_call: TRBJ2-7
d_call: TRBD1
cdr3_aa: CASSEATGSGSYEQYF
cdr3_nt: TGTGCCAGCAGTGAAGCGACAGGGAGTGGATCCTACGAGCAGTACTTC

clone_size: -
v_call: TRBV5-1
j_call: TRBJ1-3
d_call: -
cdr3_aa: CASSTDFAGNTIYF
cdr3_nt: TGCGCCAGCAGCACCGACTTTGCTGGAAACACCATATATTTT

clone_size: -
v_call: TRBV7-2
j_call: TRBJ2-7
d_call: -
cdr3_aa: CASSPYRGSYEQYF
cdr3_nt: TGTGCCAGCAGCCCTTATCGGGGGAGTTACGAGCAGTACTTC

clone_size: -
v_call: TRBV6-5
j_call: TRBJ2-7
d_call: -
cdr3_aa: CASSSAGGGRSEQYF
cdr3_nt: TGTGCCAGCAGCTCAGCTGGAGGGGGCCGTTCCGAGCAGTACTTC

clone_size: once
v_call: TRBV24-1
j_call: TRBJ2-7
d_call: -
cdr3_aa: CATAQTEGSEQYF
cdr3_nt: TGTGCCACCGCCCAGACCGAGGGCTCCGAGCAGTACTTC

clone_size: -
v_call: TRBV7-2
j_call: TRBJ2-5
d_call: TRBD2
cdr3_aa: CASSPSGGQTKTQYF
cdr3_nt: TGTGCCAGCAGCCCGTCGGGGGGGCAGACGAAGACCCAGTACTTC

clone_size: -
v_call: TRBV19
j_call: TRBJ2-3
d_call: TRBD2
cdr3_aa: CASSIGGGAVDTQYF
cdr3_nt: TGTGCCAGTAGTATAGGCGGGGGGGCGGTGGATACGCAGTATTTT

clone_size: once
v_call: TRBV3-1/TRBV3-2
j_call: TRBJ2-1
d_call: TRBD2
cdr3_aa: CASSQPRTSGGIVNEQFF
cdr3_nt: TGTGCCAGCAGCCAACCCAGGACTAGCGGGGGAATCGTCAATGAGCAGTTCTTC

clone_size: -
v_call: TRBV7-2
j_call: TRBJ1-5
d_call: TRBD1
cdr3_aa: CASSPDRGRNQPQHF
cdr3_nt: TGTGCCAGCAGCCCGGACAGGGGACGCAATCAGCCCCAGCATTTT

clone_size: once
v_call: TRBV11-2
j_call: TRBJ2-7
d_call: -
cdr3_aa: CASSVTQGHYEQYF
cdr3_nt: TGTGCCAGCAGCGTGACACAGGGTCACTACGAGCAGTACTTC

clone_size: -
v_call: TRBV4-2
j_call: TRBJ2-2
d_call: -
cdr3_aa: CASSPGTSDTGELFF
cdr3_nt: TGTGCCAGCAGCCCCGGGACATCCGACACCGGGGAGCTGTTTTTT

clone_size: -
v_call: TRBV7-2
j_call: TRBJ2-3
d_call: -
cdr3_aa: CASSLSRTDTQYF
cdr3_nt: TGTGCCAGCAGCTTATCGCGGACAGATACGCAGTATTTT

clone_size: -
v_call: TRBV3-1/TRBV3-2
j_call: TRBJ2-6
d_call: -
cdr3_aa: CASSQLSSGANVLTF
cdr3_nt: TGTGCCAGCAGCCAACTGTCCTCTGGGGCCAACGTCCTGACTTTC

clone_size: -
v_call: TRBV4-1
j_call: TRBJ1-5
d_call: -
cdr3_aa: CASSQVAQNSNQPQHF
cdr3_nt: TGCGCCAGCAGCCAAGTGGCACAGAATAGCAATCAGCCCCAGCATTTT

clone_size: -
v_call: TRBV3-1/TRBV3-2
j_call: TRBJ1-6
d_call: -
cdr3_aa: CASSPVGGGEGSPLHF
cdr3_nt: TGTGCCAGCAGCCCGGTAGGGGGGGGCGAAGGTTCACCCCTCCACTTT

clone_size: -
v_call: TRBV6-5
j_call: TRBJ1-4
d_call: TRBD1
cdr3_aa: CASSYSGTGYEKLFF
cdr3_nt: TGTGCCAGCAGTTACTCGGGGACAGGGTATGAAAAACTGTTTTTT

clone_size: once
v_call: TRBV28
j_call: TRBJ1-2
d_call: -
cdr3_aa: CASSPGGEYGYTF
cdr3_nt: TGTGCCAGCAGCCCCGGAGGGGAATATGGCTACACCTTC

clone_size: -
v_call: TRBV6-2/TRBV6-3
j_call: TRBJ2-7
d_call: TRBD1
cdr3_aa: CASSYSGTGTYEQYF
cdr3_nt: TGTGCCAGCAGCTATTCCGGGACAGGGACATACGAGCAGTACTTC

clone_size: -
v_call: TRBV3-1/TRBV3-2
j_call: TRBJ2-2
d_call: TRBD2
cdr3_aa: CASSTSGGATGELFF
cdr3_nt: TGTGCCAGCAGCACTAGCGGGGGGGCCACCGGGGAGCTGTTTTTT

clone_size: -
v_call: TRBV6-5
j_call: TRBJ1-4
d_call: TRBD1
cdr3_aa: CASSLTGGSEKLFF
cdr3_nt: TGTGCCAGCAGCCTGACAGGGGGCTCTGAAAAACTGTTTTTT

clone_size: -
v_call: TRBV9
j_call: TRBJ2-3
d_call: TRBD1
cdr3_aa: CASSARQGATRDTQYF
cdr3_nt: TGTGCCAGCAGCGCTCGCCAGGGGGCGACAAGGGACACGCAGTATTTT

clone_size: -
v_call: TRBV3-1/TRBV3-2
j_call: TRBJ1-6
d_call: TRBD1
cdr3_aa: CASSQVGTGGIFHSPLHF
cdr3_nt: TGTGCCAGCAGCCAAGTTGGGACAGGGGGCATATTTCATTCACCCCTCCACTTT

clone_size: -
v_call: TRBV9
j_call: TRBJ2-1
d_call: -
cdr3_aa: CASSVGGVPFGHEQFF
cdr3_nt: TGTGCCAGCAGCGTAGGAGGGGTCCCCTTTGGGCATGAGCAGTTCTTC